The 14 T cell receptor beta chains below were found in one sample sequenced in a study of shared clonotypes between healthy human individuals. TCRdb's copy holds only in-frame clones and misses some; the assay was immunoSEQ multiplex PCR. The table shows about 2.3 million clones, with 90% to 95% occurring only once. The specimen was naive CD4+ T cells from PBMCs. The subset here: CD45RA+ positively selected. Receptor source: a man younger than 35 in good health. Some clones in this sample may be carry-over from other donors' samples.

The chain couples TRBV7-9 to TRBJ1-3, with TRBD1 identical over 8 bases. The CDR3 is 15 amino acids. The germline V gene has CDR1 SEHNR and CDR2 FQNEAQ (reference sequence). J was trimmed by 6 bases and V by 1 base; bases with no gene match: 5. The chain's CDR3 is CASSLDEDRENTIYF. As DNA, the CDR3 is TGTGCCAGCAGCTTAGACGAGGACAGGGAAAACACCATATATTTT.

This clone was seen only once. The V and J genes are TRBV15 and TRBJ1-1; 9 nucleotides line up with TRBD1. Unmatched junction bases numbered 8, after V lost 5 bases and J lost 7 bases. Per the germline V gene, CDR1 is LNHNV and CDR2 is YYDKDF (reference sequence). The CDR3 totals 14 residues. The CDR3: CATSYDRGRVEAFF. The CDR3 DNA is TGTGCCACCAGCTACGACAGGGGGAGGGTTGAAGCTTTCTTT. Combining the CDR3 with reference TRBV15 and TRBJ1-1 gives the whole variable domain DAMVIQNPRYQVTQFGKPVTLSCSQTLNHNVMYWYQQKSSQAPKLLFHYYDKDFNNEADTPDNFQSRRPNTSFCFLDIRSPGLGDTAMYLCATSYDRGRVEAFFGQGTRLTVV.

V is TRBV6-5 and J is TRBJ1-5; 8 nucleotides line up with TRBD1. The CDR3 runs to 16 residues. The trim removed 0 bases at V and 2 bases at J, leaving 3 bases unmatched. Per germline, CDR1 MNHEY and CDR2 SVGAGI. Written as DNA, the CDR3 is TGTGCCAGCAGTTACTCGACAGGGGTGGGCAATCAGCCCCAGCATTTT. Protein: CASSYSTGVGNQPQHF.

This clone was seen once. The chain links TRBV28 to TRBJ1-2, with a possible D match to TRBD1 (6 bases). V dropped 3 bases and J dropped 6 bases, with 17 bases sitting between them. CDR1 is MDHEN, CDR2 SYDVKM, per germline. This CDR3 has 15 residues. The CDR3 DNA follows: TGTGCCAGCAGTTTGCCAGGGGAGTTTAGGGATGGCTACACCTTC. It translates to CASSLPGEFRDGYTF.

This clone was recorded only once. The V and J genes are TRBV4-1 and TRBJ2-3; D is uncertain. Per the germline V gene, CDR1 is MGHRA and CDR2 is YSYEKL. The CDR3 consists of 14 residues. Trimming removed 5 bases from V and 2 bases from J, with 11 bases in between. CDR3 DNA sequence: TGCGCCAGCAGCTCTCAACATAACACAGATACGCAGTATTTT. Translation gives CASSSQHNTDTQYF.

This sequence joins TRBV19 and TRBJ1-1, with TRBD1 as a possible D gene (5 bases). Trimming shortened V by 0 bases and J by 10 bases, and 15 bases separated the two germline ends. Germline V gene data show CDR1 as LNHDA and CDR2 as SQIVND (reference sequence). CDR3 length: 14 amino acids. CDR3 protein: CASSIEGERRRAFF. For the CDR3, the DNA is TGTGCCAGTAGTATAGAAGGGGAGAGGAGGAGAGCTTTCTTT.

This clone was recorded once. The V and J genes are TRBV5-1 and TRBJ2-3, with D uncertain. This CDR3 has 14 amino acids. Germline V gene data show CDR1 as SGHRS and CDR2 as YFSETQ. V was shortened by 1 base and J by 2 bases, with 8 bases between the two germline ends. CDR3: CASSLIGPTDTQYF. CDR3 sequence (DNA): TGCGCCAGCAGCTTGATTGGTCCCACAGATACGCAGTATTTT.

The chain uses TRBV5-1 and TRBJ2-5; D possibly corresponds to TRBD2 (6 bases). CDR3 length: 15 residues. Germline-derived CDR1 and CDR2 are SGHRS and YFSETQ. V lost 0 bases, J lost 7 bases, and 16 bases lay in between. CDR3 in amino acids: CASSLGASERGTQYF. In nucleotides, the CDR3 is TGCGCCAGCAGCTTGGGGGCTAGCGAGCGTGGGACCCAGTACTTC.

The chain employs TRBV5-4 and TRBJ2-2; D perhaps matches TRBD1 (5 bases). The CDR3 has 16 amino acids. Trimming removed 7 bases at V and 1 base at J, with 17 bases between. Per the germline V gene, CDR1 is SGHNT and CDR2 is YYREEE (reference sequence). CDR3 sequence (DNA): TGTGCCAGCTCCTGGTGGGGCACAAAGAACACCGGGGAGCTGTTTTTT. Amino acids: CASSWWGTKNTGELFF.

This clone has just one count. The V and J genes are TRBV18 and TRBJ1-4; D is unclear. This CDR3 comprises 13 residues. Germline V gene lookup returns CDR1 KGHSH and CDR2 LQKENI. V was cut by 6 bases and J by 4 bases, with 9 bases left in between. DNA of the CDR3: TGTGCCAGCTCTCGCACTTTTAATGAAAAACTGTTTTTT. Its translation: CASSRTFNEKLFF.

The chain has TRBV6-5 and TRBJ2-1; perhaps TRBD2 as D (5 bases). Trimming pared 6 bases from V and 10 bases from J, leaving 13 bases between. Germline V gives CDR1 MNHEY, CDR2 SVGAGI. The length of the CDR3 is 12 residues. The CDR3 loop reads CASRSRPGEQFF. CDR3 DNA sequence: TGTGCCAGCAGGAGCCGACCGGGGGAGCAGTTCTTC.

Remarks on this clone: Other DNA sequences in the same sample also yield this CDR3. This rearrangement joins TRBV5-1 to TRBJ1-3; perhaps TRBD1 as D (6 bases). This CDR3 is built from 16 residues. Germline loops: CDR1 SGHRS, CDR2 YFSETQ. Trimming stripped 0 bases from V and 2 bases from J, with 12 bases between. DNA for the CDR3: TGCGCCAGCAGCTTGGAGGGGGGCTTTGCTGGAAACACCATATATTTT. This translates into CASSLEGGFAGNTIYF.

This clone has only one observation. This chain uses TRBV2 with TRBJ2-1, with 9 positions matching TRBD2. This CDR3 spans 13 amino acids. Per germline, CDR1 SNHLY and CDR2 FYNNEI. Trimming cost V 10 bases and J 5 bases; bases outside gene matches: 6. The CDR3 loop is CAIGLARNNEQFF. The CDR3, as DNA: TGTGCCATAGGACTAGCGAGAAACAATGAGCAGTTCTTC.

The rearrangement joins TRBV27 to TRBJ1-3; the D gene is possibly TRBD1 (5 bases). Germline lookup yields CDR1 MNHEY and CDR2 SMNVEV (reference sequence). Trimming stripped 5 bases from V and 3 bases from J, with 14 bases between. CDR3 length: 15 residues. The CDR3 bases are TGTGCCAGCAGTATCGAGGGGTTCGTTGGAAACACCATATATTTT. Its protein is CASSIEGFVGNTIYF.